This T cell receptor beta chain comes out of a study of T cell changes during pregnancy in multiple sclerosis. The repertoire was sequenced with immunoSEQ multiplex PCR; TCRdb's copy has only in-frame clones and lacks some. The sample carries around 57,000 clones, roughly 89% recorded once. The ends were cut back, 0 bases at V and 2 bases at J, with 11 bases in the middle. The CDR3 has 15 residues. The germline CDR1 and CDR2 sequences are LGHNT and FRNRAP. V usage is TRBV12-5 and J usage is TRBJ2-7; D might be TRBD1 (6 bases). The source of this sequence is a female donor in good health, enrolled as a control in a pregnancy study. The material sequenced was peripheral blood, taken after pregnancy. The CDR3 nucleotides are TGTGCTAGTGGTTTGGTATTACAGGGAACCTACGAGCAGTACTTC. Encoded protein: CASGLVLQGTYEQYF.